The 25 T cell receptor beta chains given below trace back to one sample, sequenced in a study of T-cell reconstitution after alpha-beta-depleted transplantation in children. Unique molecular identifiers tagged the TCRbeta library. TCRdb itself ran the PCR reads through MiXCR, one entry per CDR3 protein. The profile shows over 90,000 distinct CDR3 sequences, under 9% of them singletons. This specimen was PBMCs, taken before TCRalphabeta/CD19-depleted stem cell transplant. These receptors originate from a boy aged 2 to 9 with acute lymphoblastic leukemia, due to receive a stem cell transplant.

This clonotype was detected only a few times. The rearrangement links TRBV7-2 to TRBJ2-7; 9 nucleotides match TRBD2. Germline lookup yields CDR1 SGHTA and CDR2 FQGNSA. The CDR3 is 14 residues long. Trimming cost V 7 bases and J 2 bases; bases outside gene matches: 6. DNA of the CDR3: TGTGCCAGCATGAGCGGGGGGAACACCTACGAGCAGTACTTC. As protein: CASMSGGNTYEQYF.

The gene calls are TRBV5-5 and TRBJ2-7; 8 bases agree with TRBD1. The length of the CDR3 is 15 residues. The germline V gene encodes CDR1 SGHKS and CDR2 YYEKEE (reference sequence). The ends lost 0 bases at V and 1 base at J; junction bases unmatched: 3. The chain's CDR3 is CASSLGTGFSYEQYF. The DNA for the CDR3 is TGTGCCAGCAGCTTGGGGACAGGGTTTTCCTACGAGCAGTACTTC. Full variable domain (missing parts from reference TRBV5-5 and TRBJ2-7): DAGVTQSPTHLIKTRGQQVTLRCSPISGHKSVSWYQQVLGQGPQFIFQYYEKEERGRGNFPDRFSARQFPNYSSELNVNALLLGDSALYLCASSLGTGFSYEQYFGPGTRLTVT.

V and J are TRBV19 and TRBJ2-1; no reliable D call. Deletions cut 5 bases from V and 3 bases from J, with 8 bases between. This CDR3 comprises 13 residues. The germline CDR1 and CDR2 sequences are LNHDA and SQIVND (reference sequence). As DNA, the CDR3 is TGTGCCAGTAGTGGTTCGGACTACAATGAGCAGTTCTTC. This gives the protein CASSGSDYNEQFF. The variable domain in full, completed from reference TRBV19 and TRBJ2-1, reads DGGITQSPKYLFRKEGQNVTLSCEQNLNHDAMYWYRQDPGQGLRLIYYSQIVNDFQKGDIAEGYSVSREKKESFPLTVTSAQKNPTAFYLCASSGSDYNEQFFGPGTRLTVL.

This clonotype was seen repeatedly, ten times or more. The CDR3 loop is CASSPQTDTQYF. Here the CDR3 DNA reads TGTGCCAGCAGCCCACAGACAGATACGCAGTATTTT. The V gene is TRBV7-2, the J gene TRBJ2-3; no clear D gene. Germline values: CDR1 SGHTA, CDR2 FQGNSA. Trimming removed 5 bases at V and 3 bases at J, with 6 bases between. The CDR3 runs to 12 residues.

About this clonotype itself: A read error may produce the germline difference seen at one junction end. The chain joins TRBV12-3 or TRBV12-4 to TRBJ2-3; no clear D gene. CDR3 size: 18 residues. The CDR3 DNA sequence: TGTGCCATCAGTTTAGCCGCCTCCACACCTAAGAACACAGATACGCAGTATTTT. This encodes CAISLAASTPKNTDTQYF.

This clonotype appeared a few times. This chain links TRBV5-1 with TRBJ2-7; D possibly corresponds to TRBD2 (6 bases). The V end was cut by 5 bases, the J end by 0 bases, with 12 bases between. Germline-derived CDR1 and CDR2 are SGHRS and YFSETQ. The CDR3 length is 14 residues. CDR3 region: CASSWRDSSYEQYF. The DNA of the CDR3 is TGCGCCAGCAGTTGGCGGGACTCCTCCTACGAGCAGTACTTC.

There are a few counts of this clonotype. The rearrangement links TRBV2 to TRBJ1-1; no reliable D call. Germline CDR1 reads SNHLY; CDR2 reads FYNNEI. This CDR3 region has 14 residues. Trimming took off 4 bases at V and 0 bases at J, with 9 bases between the two ends. The CDR3: CASSVRLMNTEAFF. In DNA form, the CDR3 reads TGTGCCAGCAGTGTGAGGCTGATGAACACTGAAGCTTTCTTT.

This clonotype was detected ten times or more. This chain links TRBV14 with TRBJ1-2; D ambiguous. CDR1 SGHDN and CDR2 FVKESK come from the germline V gene. The V gene lost 0 bases and the J gene lost 1 base, with 12 bases spanning the gap. The length of the CDR3 is 16 residues. CDR3 nucleotides: TGTGCCAGCAGCCAAGATCTGGGCGGATTTAACTATGGCTACACCTTC. Translation gives CASSQDLGGFNYGYTF.

This clonotype was seen ten or more times. The chain couples TRBV20-1 to TRBJ2-3; 8 bases match TRBD2. The CDR3 extends over 17 amino acids. The germline V gene encodes CDR1 DFQATT and CDR2 SNEGSKA (reference sequence). The trim removed 4 bases at V and 2 bases at J, leaving 14 bases unmatched. The CDR3 DNA reads TGCAGTGCTAATCAATTCGGGGGGGCCACCAACACAGATACGCAGTATTTT. Protein product: CSANQFGGATNTDTQYF.

This clonotype was observed many times. This chain joins TRBV19 and TRBJ2-1, with TRBD1 matching over 11 bases. CDR3 length equals 14 residues. V gave up 4 bases and J gave up 6 bases; unmatched junction bases: 2. Per the germline V gene, CDR1 is LNHDA and CDR2 is SQIVND (reference sequence). The CDR3: CASSTGQGVNEQFF. The CDR3 nucleotides are TGTGCCAGTAGTACGGGACAGGGGGTCAATGAGCAGTTCTTC.

This chain uses TRBV7-6 with TRBJ2-1, with D unresolved. CDR1 is SGHVS, CDR2 FNYEAQ, per germline. The V end lost 5 bases, the J end lost 3 bases, and 11 bases lay between the germline ends. The CDR3 has 14 amino acids. In nucleotides, the CDR3 is TGTGCCAGCAGCACTCGGGCCGGCTACAATGAGCAGTTCTTC. This gives the protein CASSTRAGYNEQFF. The full variable domain, in which reference TRBV7-6 and TRBJ2-1 provide the parts outside the CDR3, is GAGVSQSPRYKVTKRGQDVALRCDPISGHVSLYWYRQALGQGPEFLTYFNYEAQQDKSGLPNDRFSAERPEGSISTLTIQRTEQRDSAMYRCASSTRAGYNEQFFGPGTRLTVL.

This clonotype was detected many times. The chain employs TRBV20-1 and TRBJ1-2, with D perhaps matching TRBD1 (6 bases). Trimming took off 6 bases at V and 2 bases at J, with 10 bases between the two ends. CDR3 size: 12 residues. Germline CDR1 reads DFQATT; CDR2 reads SNEGSKA (reference sequence). CDR3 in amino acids: CSASTGNYGYTF. In nucleotides, the CDR3 is TGCAGTGCCTCCACAGGGAACTATGGCTACACCTTC.

This clonotype was recorded many times. V and J are TRBV15 and TRBJ1-4, with 9 bases identical to TRBD1. In germline, CDR1 is LNHNV, CDR2 YYDKDF (reference sequence). Germline trimming cut 0 bases from V and 7 bases from J; bases unmatched to any gene: 3. The CDR3 covers 15 residues. This chain's CDR3 is CATSREQGASEKLFF. The CDR3 DNA is TGTGCCACCAGCAGAGAACAGGGGGCTAGTGAAAAACTGTTTTTT.

This clonotype was found many times. The chain couples TRBV10-3 to TRBJ2-1; unclear D gene. V was pared by 2 bases and J by 2 bases, with 13 bases between. There are 16 residues in the CDR3. The germline CDR1 and CDR2 sequences are ENHRY and SYGVKD. The CDR3 nucleotides are TGTGCCATCAGTGAGCTAACCCGGGTCACCTACAATGAGCAGTTCTTC. Translated: CAISELTRVTYNEQFF.

This clonotype was counted between two and nine times. This rearrangement joins TRBV20-1 to TRBJ1-4; TRBD1 might be the D (5 bases). The CDR3 has 14 residues. Germline V gene lookup returns CDR1 DFQATT and CDR2 SNEGSKA (reference sequence). The ends were cut back, 6 bases at V and 0 bases at J, with 11 bases in the middle. The CDR3 bases are TGCAGTGCCGGGGACGGACCAACTAATGAAAAACTGTTTTTT. It codes for CSAGDGPTNEKLFF.

This clonotype was recorded many times. This rearrangement joins TRBV4-1 to TRBJ1-1; no clear D gene. The V gene lost 0 bases and the J gene lost 2 bases, with 7 bases spanning the gap. The CDR3 consists of 14 residues. Germline CDR1 reads MGHRA; CDR2 reads YSYEKL. CDR3 sequence: CASSQDDSNTEAFF. DNA of the CDR3: TGCGCCAGCAGCCAAGACGACTCTAACACTGAAGCTTTCTTT.

This clonotype was observed at least ten times. The rearrangement joins TRBV20-1 to TRBJ2-5; 10 bases map to TRBD1. The length of the CDR3 is 21 residues. Germline assignment: CDR1 DFQATT and CDR2 SNEGSKA (reference sequence). The ends lost 3 bases at V and 3 bases at J; junction bases unmatched: 25. The CDR3 DNA is TGCAGTGCTAGGTCCTGGACTAGGGGGACAGGGGATTTGTTATCGGAAGAGACCCAGTACTTC. As protein: CSARSWTRGTGDLLSEETQYF.

This clonotype was seen many times. This chain links TRBV7-6 with TRBJ1-1; D might be TRBD1 (5 bases). This CDR3 spans 15 amino acids. Germline CDR1 and CDR2: SGHVS and FNYEAQ. V was pared by 1 base and J by 1 base, with 10 bases between. DNA of the CDR3: TGTGCCAGCAGCTTAGAGTGGGGGAGGAACACTGAAGCTTTCTTT. This gives the protein CASSLEWGRNTEAFF.

The chain recombines TRBV27 with TRBJ1-4; D unresolved. Germline V lookup: CDR1 MNHEY, CDR2 SMNVEV (reference sequence). CDR3 length: 14 residues. V was shortened by 0 bases and J by 7 bases, with 9 bases between the two germline ends. As DNA, the CDR3 is TGTGCCAGCAGTTTATCGATAACGGGTGAAAAACTGTTTTTT. It is translated as CASSLSITGEKLFF.

This clonotype was seen a few times. V usage is TRBV20-1 and J usage is TRBJ2-5; 10 nucleotides line up with TRBD1. The ends lost 2 bases at V and 4 bases at J; junction bases unmatched: 7. The CDR3 extends over 15 amino acids. The germline V gene has CDR1 DFQATT and CDR2 SNEGSKA (reference sequence). The CDR3 nucleotides read TGCAGTGCTAGACCGACTTGGACAGGGGGAGAGACCCAGTACTTC. It is translated as CSARPTWTGGETQYF.

This clonotype was recorded many times. The chain links TRBV5-1 to TRBJ2-7; 9 bases agree with TRBD1. Germline assignment: CDR1 SGHRS and CDR2 YFSETQ. With 4 bases clipped from V and 4 bases from J, the junction kept 9 bases outside the gene matches. This CDR3 is 15 amino acids long. CDR3 sequence (DNA): TGCGCCAGCAGCCAACCGGGACAGGGTTTGTACGAGCAGTACTTC. Encoded protein: CASSQPGQGLYEQYF. Combining the CDR3 with reference TRBV5-1 and TRBJ2-7 gives the whole variable domain KAGVTQTPRYLIKTRGQQVTLSCSPISGHRSVSWYQQTPGQGLQFLFEYFSETQRNKGNFPGRFSGRQFSNSRSEMNVSTLELGDSALYLCASSQPGQGLYEQYFGPGTRLTVT.

The CDR3 protein is CASSQEPGQGGNTIYF. CDR3 in DNA: TGCGCCAGCAGCCAAGAACCGGGACAGGGTGGAAACACCATATATTTT. The chain recombines TRBV4-3 with TRBJ1-3, with 9 bases matching TRBD1. Per the germline V gene, CDR1 is LGHNA and CDR2 is YSLEER. The CDR3 covers 16 residues. The J segment lost 3 bases and the V segment lost 0 bases, leaving 3 bases of the junction unmatched.

The rearrangement uses TRBV7-2 and TRBJ2-7; possibly TRBD2 for D (7 bases). The length of the CDR3 is 15 residues. V lost 4 bases, J lost 6 bases, and 19 bases lay in between. Germline CDR1 is SGHTA and CDR2 is FQGNSA. The DNA for the CDR3 is TGTGCCAGCAGCTGGACTAGTTTAGGGGGGGGCGAGCAGTACTTC. Residues: CASSWTSLGGGEQYF.

This clonotype was seen at least ten times. The CDR3 coding sequence is TGTGCCAGCAGCTCCCTTGTTGGGGACTACAATGAGCAGTTCTTC. Its protein is CASSSLVGDYNEQFF. The rearrangement uses TRBV7-3 and TRBJ2-1; D gene unclear. Between the trimmed V and J ends, which lost 4 bases and 3 bases, there was a span of 13 bases. Per the germline V gene, CDR1 is SGHTA and CDR2 is FQGTGA. CDR3 length equals 15 residues.

The chain carries TRBV18 and TRBJ1-2; 8 bases fit TRBD1. V lost 4 bases to trimming and J lost 2 bases; unmatched junction nucleotides: 6. Germline V CDR1 and CDR2: KGHSH, LQKENI. The CDR3 runs to 15 residues. The CDR3: CASSRSRQGNYGYTF. The CDR3 bases are TGTGCCAGCTCACGCAGCCGACAGGGGAACTATGGCTACACCTTC.